One sample yielded the 30 T cell receptor beta chains listed below, sequenced in a study of shared clonotypes between healthy human individuals. TCRdb keeps only in-frame clones here, not all; method: immunoSEQ multiplex PCR. Among 450,000 to 500,000 clones, 81% were seen once, and the ten largest hold 9.5% to 15%. The sample taken for sequencing was PBMCs. The receptors were gathered from a woman between 40 and 50 years old in good health. Some clones in this sample may be carry-over from other donors' samples.

The rearrangement uses TRBV6-5 and TRBJ1-4; TRBD1 matches 8 bases. Germline assignment: CDR1 MNHEY and CDR2 SVGAGI. CDR3 length equals 16 residues. J was trimmed by 5 bases and V by 2 bases; bases with no gene match: 7. CDR3: CASSYHGQGRNEKLFF. For the CDR3, the DNA is TGTGCCAGCAGTTACCATGGACAGGGCCGAAATGAAAAACTGTTTTTT.

This chain links TRBV10-3 with TRBJ2-2, with D perhaps TRBD1 (6 bases). Trimming shortened V by 3 bases and J by 5 bases, and 10 bases separated the two germline ends. CDR1 and CDR2 (germline): ENHRY, SYGVKD. The CDR3 runs 14 residues. In nucleotides, the CDR3 is TGTGCCATCAGTGACAGGGGAGTTACCGGGGAGCTGTTTTTT. It specifies CAISDRGVTGELFF.

The chain is built from TRBV28 and TRBJ2-3; possible D gene TRBD2, 6 bases. V was pared by 2 bases and J by 4 bases, with 10 bases between. The CDR3 has 14 amino acids. Germline assignment: CDR1 MDHEN and CDR2 SYDVKM. CDR3 in amino acids: CASSLGGYADTQYF. In nucleotides, the CDR3 is TGTGCCAGCAGTTTAGGGGGGTACGCAGATACGCAGTATTTT.

The chain is built from TRBV7-9 and TRBJ2-2; 9 bases map to TRBD2. The CDR3 is 16 amino acids. Per the germline V gene, CDR1 is SEHNR and CDR2 is FQNEAQ (reference sequence). J lost 4 bases, V lost 5 bases, and 8 bases had no gene match. Here the CDR3 DNA reads TGTGCCAGCAGCCAACGTACTAGCGGGCGCACCGGGGAGCTGTTTTTT. Encoded protein: CASSQRTSGRTGELFF.

Regarding this clone: This is likely an artifact of a read error, given a far larger clone one base away. The V gene is TRBV5-1, the J gene TRBJ2-2, with D unclear. Germline V lookup: CDR1 SGHRS, CDR2 YFSETQ. Trimming took 0 bases from V and 9 from J, leaving 9 bases between them. CDR3 size: 13 residues. CDR3 coding DNA: TGCGCCAGCAGCTTGGCAGATACCTGGGAGCTGTTTTTT. Translated, it gives CASSLADTWELFF.

The table lists this clone with a few counts. The chain joins TRBV7-8 to TRBJ2-3; D not resolved. Per the germline V gene, CDR1 is SGHVS and CDR2 is FQNEAQ. This CDR3 is built from 13 residues. V lost 0 bases, J lost 2 bases, and 3 bases lay in between. The chain's CDR3 is CASSLALTDTQYF. The CDR3 nucleotides are TGTGCCAGCAGCTTAGCCCTCACAGATACGCAGTATTTT.

V gene TRBV7-2 combines with J gene TRBJ1-3, with unresolved D. Germline CDR1 reads SGHTA; CDR2 reads FQGNSA. The CDR3 sequence is 14 residues long. Trimming took 7 bases from V and 0 from J, leaving 10 bases between them. The CDR3 DNA sequence: TGTGCCAGCAACCGTCCGGGCTCTGGAAACACCATATATTTT. It translates to CASNRPGSGNTIYF.

The rearrangement uses TRBV9 and TRBJ2-3; 9 positions match TRBD1. Trimming removed 2 bases from V and 3 bases from J; junction bases left unmatched: 7. The CDR3 runs to 16 residues. Germline CDR1 and CDR2: SGDLS and YYNGEE. DNA of the CDR3: TGTGCCAGCAGCGTTGCGGACAGGGGAGGGACAGATACGCAGTATTTT. The encoded protein is CASSVADRGGTDTQYF. The whole variable domain, filled in from reference TRBV9 and TRBJ2-3, reads DSGVTQTPKHLITATGQRVTLRCSPRSGDLSVYWYQQSLDQGLQFLIQYYNGEERAKGNILERFSAQQFPDLHSELNLSSLELGDSALYFCASSVADRGGTDTQYFGPGTRLTVL.

This clone has just one count. The chain recombines TRBV6-1 with TRBJ2-7; 7 bases map to TRBD1. V gave up 8 bases and J gave up 2 bases; unmatched junction bases: 6. Germline-derived CDR1 and CDR2 are MNHNS and SASEGT. The CDR3 sequence is 13 residues long. The CDR3 DNA reads TGTGCCAGCGCTCTTGACAGGGCCTACGAGCAGTACTTC. Its translation: CASALDRAYEQYF.

The chain combines TRBV29-1 with TRBJ2-3; 8 bases are a match to TRBD2. V was pared by 1 base and J by 4 bases, with 10 bases of the junction left unmatched. The CDR3 is 16 residues long. Germline CDR1 SQVTM, CDR2 ANQGSEA. The CDR3 DNA follows: TGCAGCGTTGAAGGCGGGGGACTAGTCGGAGCAGATACGCAGTATTTT. It yields the protein CSVEGGGLVGADTQYF.

The chain employs TRBV5-1 and TRBJ2-7; 7 nucleotides line up with TRBD2. The CDR3 spans 15 residues. V trimming: 4 bases; J trimming: 6 bases; junction bases outside the gene matches: 13. Germline CDR1 SGHRS, CDR2 YFSETQ. CDR3 region: CASSPDGGRAPEQYF. The CDR3 coding sequence is TGCGCCAGCAGCCCGGATGGCGGGAGAGCCCCCGAGCAGTACTTC.

As regards this clone: This probably arose from a read error, given a far larger clone one base away. Different DNA sequences within this sample yield the same CDR3. The gene calls are TRBV30 and TRBJ1-2; 9 bases are a match to TRBD1. CDR1 GTSNPN and CDR2 SVGIG come from the germline V gene (reference sequence). Trimming at V came to 3 bases and at J to 3 bases, leaving 8 bases not matched to a gene. The CDR3 is 15 amino acids. The CDR3 nucleotides read TGTGCCTGGAGCCGGGACAGGGATGGTGACTATGGCTACACCTTC. It codes for CAWSRDRDGDYGYTF.

The chain joins TRBV28 to TRBJ1-4; D possibly corresponds to TRBD1 (6 bases). The CDR3 is made up of 14 amino acids. V was trimmed by 3 bases and J by 5 bases, leaving 10 bases between them. The V gene's germline CDR1 is MDHEN and CDR2 SYDVKM. CDR3 nucleotide sequence: TGTGCCAGCAGTTTGAGGGACACAAATGAAAAACTGTTTTTT. Protein sequence: CASSLRDTNEKLFF. The variable domain in full, with the rest retrieved from reference TRBV28 and TRBJ1-4, is DVKVTQSSRYLVKRTGEKVFLECVQDMDHENMFWYRQDPGLGLRLIYFSYDVKMKEKGDIPEGYSVSREKKERFSLILESASTNQTSMYLCASSLRDTNEKLFFGSGTQLSVL.

Points on this clone: A far larger clone lies a single base away; this is likely a read error. Other nucleotide sequences from this sample produce the same CDR3. The J gene is TRBJ1-2, the V gene TRBV5-1; D ambiguous. The CDR3 consists of 17 residues. Looked up from germline, CDR1 is SGHRS and CDR2 is YFSETQ. V was clipped by 1 base and J by 7 bases, with 23 bases between them. The CDR3 DNA follows: TGCGCCAGCAGCTTGCCCCTTCAACAAGGAATTGGAAGTGGCTACACCTTC. It specifies CASSLPLQQGIGSGYTF. Supplemented by reference TRBV5-1 and TRBJ1-2, the full variable domain reads KAGVTQTPRYLIKTRGQQVTLSCSPISGHRSVSWYQQTPGQGLQFLFEYFSETQRNKGNFPGRFSGRQFSNSRSEMNVSTLELGDSALYLCASSLPLQQGIGSGYTFGSGTRLTVV.

The genes are TRBV7-2 and TRBJ1-2; 7 positions match TRBD1. The germline V gene has CDR1 SGHTA and CDR2 FQGNSA. The CDR3 totals 12 residues. The trim removed 5 bases at V and 8 bases at J, leaving 5 bases unmatched. The CDR3 spells CASSPPGGGYTF. Written as DNA, the CDR3 is TGTGCCAGCAGCCCCCCAGGGGGAGGCTACACCTTC.

To note about this clone: A far larger clone is a single base away, which makes a read error likely. Different DNA sequences within this sample yield the same CDR3. The chain is built from TRBV29-1 and TRBJ2-3; TRBD2 matches 12 bases. CDR3 length equals 16 residues. Germline V gene lookup returns CDR1 SQVTM and CDR2 ANQGSEA. The CDR3 spells CSVVGLAGFRGDTQYF. In nucleotides, the CDR3 is TGTAGCGTTGTGGGACTAGCGGGCTTTAGAGGGGATACGCAGTATTTT.

The rearrangement links TRBV30 to TRBJ1-2, with no clear D. The CDR3 has 12 amino acids. Germline values: CDR1 GTSNPN, CDR2 SVGIG (reference sequence). The V end lost 3 bases, the J end lost 7 bases, and 12 bases lay between the germline ends. The CDR3 region is CAWSASVGGYTF. In DNA form, the CDR3 reads TGTGCCTGGAGCGCATCGGTCGGTGGCTACACCTTC.

V is TRBV27 and J is TRBJ2-2, with 10 bases that match TRBD2. Trimming took 6 bases from V and 6 from J; bases not matched to a gene: 4. Per the germline V gene, CDR1 is MNHEY and CDR2 is SMNVEV (reference sequence). The CDR3 spans 14 residues. The CDR3: CASRAGGQAGELFF. DNA of the CDR3: TGTGCCAGCAGAGCGGGAGGGCAGGCCGGGGAGCTGTTTTTT.

This clone was picked up a small number of times. The chain combines TRBV5-4 with TRBJ2-3; TRBD1 might be the D (6 bases). The CDR3 covers 15 residues. Germline CDR1 is SGHNT and CDR2 is YYREEE (reference sequence). V lost 1 base, J lost 6 bases, and 15 bases lay in between. CDR3 loop: CASSLHRQVGDTQYF. The CDR3, as DNA: TGTGCCAGCAGCTTGCACCGACAGGTCGGGGATACGCAGTATTTT.

The chain has TRBV11-2 and TRBJ2-5; TRBD2 agrees at 8 bases. There are 14 residues in the CDR3. Trimming at V came to 1 base and at J to 5 bases, leaving 3 bases not matched to a gene. Germline values: CDR1 SGHAT, CDR2 FQNNGV. CDR3 loop: CASSLGPSGETQYF. The CDR3 DNA sequence: TGTGCCAGCAGCTTAGGTCCTAGCGGGGAGACCCAGTACTTC.

The table lists this clone with a few counts. The chain joins TRBV5-1 to TRBJ1-3, with a tentative D call TRBD1 (5 bases). V shed 0 bases and J shed 6 bases, with 13 bases lying between them. Germline-derived CDR1 and CDR2 are SGHRS and YFSETQ. The CDR3 contains 15 residues. CDR3 region: CASSLVAGMENTIYF. CDR3 DNA sequence: TGCGCCAGCAGCTTGGTCGCAGGGATGGAAAACACCATATATTTT.

The chain combines TRBV11-3 with TRBJ2-1; 11 positions match TRBD2. The CDR3 sequence is 16 residues long. V was pared by 5 bases and J by 2 bases, with 5 bases of the junction left unmatched. Germline V gene lookup returns CDR1 SGHNT and CDR2 YENEEA. The DNA for the CDR3 is TGTGCCAGCAGCCGTGGACTAGCGGGTACCTACAATGAGCAGTTCTTC. Translating it yields CASSRGLAGTYNEQFF.

The gene calls are TRBV5-1 and TRBJ2-5, with 7 bases that match TRBD2. Germline V gene data show CDR1 as SGHRS and CDR2 as YFSETQ. Trimming at V came to 7 bases and at J to 4 bases, leaving 13 bases not matched to a gene. The CDR3 is 15 residues long. The CDR3 sequence is CASFQAGSRGETQYF. The CDR3 DNA reads as TGCGCCAGCTTTCAAGCGGGAAGTCGGGGAGAGACCCAGTACTTC.

This clone has more than one count but fewer than ten. The rearrangement uses TRBV10-3 and TRBJ2-3; a possible D gene is TRBD2 (5 bases). Trimming left V 0 bases short and J 5 bases short, with 9 bases between. Germline CDR1 is ENHRY and CDR2 is SYGVKD. The CDR3 spans 14 residues. CDR3 sequence: CAISESRGEDTQYF. CDR3 DNA sequence: TGTGCCATCAGTGAGTCCCGGGGTGAAGATACGCAGTATTTT.

This clone was observed once. The chain carries TRBV16 and TRBJ2-5, with a possible D match to TRBD1 (6 bases). From germline, CDR1 is KGHSY and CDR2 FQNENV. The CDR3 totals 15 residues. Trimming took off 7 bases at V and 4 bases at J, with 19 bases between the two ends. The CDR3 coding sequence is TGTGCCAGCACCGTCCGGATGGGGGCCCGAGAGACCCAGTACTTC. Encoded protein: CASTVRMGARETQYF.

Here the CDR3 DNA reads TGCGCCAGCAGCCCCATCGGACAGGAGGCCAACGTCCTGACTTTC. Translated: CASSPIGQEANVLTF. This sequence joins TRBV5-1 and TRBJ2-6, with 7 bases identical to TRBD1. CDR1 is SGHRS and CDR2 is YFSETQ in the germline V gene. The CDR3 covers 15 residues. The V gene end was trimmed by 4 bases and the J gene end by 6 bases; junction bases not matched to a gene: 7.

Details on this clone: A single base separates this from a much larger clone, so it may be a read error. The rearrangement links TRBV19 to TRBJ2-2; possible D gene TRBD1, 6 bases. This CDR3 has 15 amino acids. Germline values: CDR1 LNHDA, CDR2 SQIVND (reference sequence). V shed 5 bases and J shed 4 bases, with 14 bases lying between them. CDR3 DNA sequence: TGTGCCAGTAGTGTAGGGGGACCCAGCACCGGGGAGCTGTTTTTT. This translates into CASSVGGPSTGELFF. The full variable domain, completed using reference TRBV19 and TRBJ2-2, is DGGITQSPKYLFRKEGQNVTLSCEQNLNHDAMYWYRQDPGQGLRLIYYSQIVNDFQKGDIAEGYSVSREKKESFPLTVTSAQKNPTAFYLCASSVGGPSTGELFFGEGSRLTVL.

V gene TRBV10-2 combines with J gene TRBJ2-7; D remains ambiguous. Germline lookup yields CDR1 WSHSY and CDR2 SAAADI. This CDR3 contains 13 residues. V was clipped by 0 bases and J by 7 bases, with 10 bases between them. The CDR3 bases are TGCGCCAGCAGTGAGTCGCCGGTTGTGGAGCAGTACTTC. Protein product: CASSESPVVEQYF.

The rearrangement links TRBV18 to TRBJ2-1; a possible D gene is TRBD2 (5 bases). Germline assignment: CDR1 KGHSH and CDR2 LQKENI. The CDR3 contains 13 residues. Trimming removed 6 bases from V and 6 bases from J, with 12 bases in between. As DNA, the CDR3 is TGTGCCAGCTCGGGCGGGTACACCAATGAGCAGTTCTTC. Residues: CASSGGYTNEQFF. The variable domain in full, completed from reference TRBV18 and TRBJ2-1, reads NAGVMQNPRHLVRRRGQEARLRCSPMKGHSHVYWYRQLPEEGLKFMVYLQKENIIDESGMPKERFSAEFPKEGPSILRIQQVVRGDSAAYFCASSGGYTNEQFFGPGTRLTVL.

To note about this clone: This likely reflects a read error, since a far larger clone is one base away. Other DNA sequences in this specimen translate into the identical CDR3. The rearrangement links TRBV19 to TRBJ2-7; tentative D call: TRBD1 (6 bases). Trimming took off 4 bases at V and 4 bases at J, with 14 bases between the two ends. In germline, CDR1 is LNHDA, CDR2 SQIVND (reference sequence). This CDR3 contains 14 residues. CDR3 DNA sequence: TGTGCCAGTAGTACCCCTGGACAGAAATACGAGCAGTACTTC. This codes for CASSTPGQKYEQYF. The entire variable domain, with the rest obtained from reference TRBV19 and TRBJ2-7, is as follows: DGGITQSPKYLFRKEGQNVTLSCEQNLNHDAMYWYRQDPGQGLRLIYYSQIVNDFQKGDIAEGYSVSREKKESFPLTVTSAQKNPTAFYLCASSTPGQKYEQYFGPGTRLTVT.